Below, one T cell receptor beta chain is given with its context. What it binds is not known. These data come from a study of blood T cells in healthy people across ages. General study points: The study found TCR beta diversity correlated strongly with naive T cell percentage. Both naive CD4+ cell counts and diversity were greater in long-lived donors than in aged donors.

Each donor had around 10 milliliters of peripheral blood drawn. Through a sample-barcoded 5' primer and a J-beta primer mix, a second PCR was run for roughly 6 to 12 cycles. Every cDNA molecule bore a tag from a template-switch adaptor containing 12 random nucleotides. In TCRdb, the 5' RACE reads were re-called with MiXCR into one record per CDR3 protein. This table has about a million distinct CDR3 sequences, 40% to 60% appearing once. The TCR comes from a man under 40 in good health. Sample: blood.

The CDR3 bases are TGTGCCAGCAGGCAGGGTTACTCCTACGAGCAGTACTTC. Amino acid sequence: CASRQGYSYEQYF. V usage is TRBV28 and J usage is TRBJ2-7, with D possibly being TRBD1 (5 bases). The germline V and J ends were trimmed by 6 bases and 0 bases, with 9 bases remaining between them. The CDR3 has 13 amino acids. CDR1 and CDR2 (germline): MDHEN, SYDVKM. The whole variable domain, filled in from reference TRBV28 and TRBJ2-7, reads DVKVTQSSRYLVKRTGEKVFLECVQDMDHENMFWYRQDPGLGLRLIYFSYDVKMKEKGDIPEGYSVSREKKERFSLILESASTNQTSMYLCASRQGYSYEQYFGPGTRLTVT.